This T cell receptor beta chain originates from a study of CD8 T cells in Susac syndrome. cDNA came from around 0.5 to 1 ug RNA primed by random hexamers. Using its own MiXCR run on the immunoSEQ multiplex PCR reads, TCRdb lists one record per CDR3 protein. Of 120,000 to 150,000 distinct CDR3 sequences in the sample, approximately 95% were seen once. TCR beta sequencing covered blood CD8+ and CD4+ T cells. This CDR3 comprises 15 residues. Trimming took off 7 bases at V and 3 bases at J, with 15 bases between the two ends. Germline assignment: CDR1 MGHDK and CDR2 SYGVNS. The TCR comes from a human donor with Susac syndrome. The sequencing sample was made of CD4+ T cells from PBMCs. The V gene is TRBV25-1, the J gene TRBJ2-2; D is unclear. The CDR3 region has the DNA TGTGCCAGCACTACTTCCGGGTCTTACACCGGGGAGCTGTTTTTT. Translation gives CASTTSGSYTGELFF.